Listed below are T cell receptor beta chains from one sample, sequenced in a study of T-cell reconstitution after alpha-beta-depleted transplantation in children. Using its own MiXCR run on the PCR reads, TCRdb lists one record per CDR3 protein. Among about 980,000 distinct CDR3 sequences, 25% to 30% were seen once, and the ten largest hold under 30%. The specimen was PBMCs, mostly from graft donor cells, collected 360 days after TCRalphabeta/CD19-depleted stem cell transplant. All receptors come from a boy younger than two who had a stem cell transplant for SCID, so the T cells may come from the graft donor. Each CDR3 is given with its conserved first and last residue. The D gene is left open where the match is weak. Expanded clones are given a class, and other clones once, few, many or no size at all.

J: TRBJ2-7
D: -
size: -
V: TRBV12-3/TRBV12-4
DNA: TGTGCCAGCAGTTTGGCCCTCGGGGTGTACCTCTACGAGCAGTACTTC
CDR3: CASSLALGVYLYEQYF

J: TRBJ2-4
D: -
size: -
V: TRBV27
DNA: TGTGCCAGCAGTTCGGAGGGGCTAGCCAAAAACATTCAGTACTTC
CDR3: CASSSEGLAKNIQYF

J: TRBJ2-1
D: TRBD2
size: few
V: TRBV27
DNA: TGTGCCAGCAGTTCCGGGACTAGCGGGGTCCATGAGCAGTTCTTC
CDR3: CASSSGTSGVHEQFF

J: TRBJ2-7
D: -
size: -
V: TRBV4-2
DNA: TGTGCCAGCAGCCAAGACAGGGGATTTAGCTACGAGCAGTACTTC
CDR3: CASSQDRGFSYEQYF

J: TRBJ2-1
D: TRBD2
size: many
V: TRBV14
DNA: TGTGCCAGCAGCCATGGACTAGTCTTAACCATCGATGAGCAGTTCTTC
CDR3: CASSHGLVLTIDEQFF

J: TRBJ2-6
D: TRBD1
size: -
V: TRBV7-7
DNA: TGTGCCAGCAGCCCGAGACAGGGGCTGCTTACCTCTGGGGCCAACGTCCTGACTTTC
CDR3: CASSPRQGLLTSGANVLTF

J: TRBJ2-2
D: -
size: -
V: TRBV7-8
DNA: TGTGCCAGCAGCGACCGACAGAGCACCGGGGAGCTGTTTTTT
CDR3: CASSDRQSTGELFF

J: TRBJ1-5
D: -
size: -
V: TRBV6-5
DNA: TGTGCCAGCAGTTGGTTACCCGACACAGATCAGCCCCAGCATTTT
CDR3: CASSWLPDTDQPQHF

J: TRBJ2-1
D: -
size: -
V: TRBV25-1
DNA: TGTGCCAGCAGTGTGGGGGCAGGGCCCAATGAGCAGTTCTTC
CDR3: CASSVGAGPNEQFF

J: TRBJ2-2
D: -
size: few
V: TRBV18
DNA: TGTGCCAGCTCACCGGAGGGACGGACCGGGGAGCTGTTTTTT
CDR3: CASSPEGRTGELFF

J: TRBJ2-7
D: TRBD1
size: few
V: TRBV4-2
DNA: TGTGCCAGCAGCCAAGATCAGGGACAGAGCTCCTACGAGCAGTACTTC
CDR3: CASSQDQGQSSYEQYF

J: TRBJ2-3
D: -
size: -
V: TRBV6-1
DNA: TGTGCCAGCAGAAGGGGTAGTCGTTCTAGCACAGATACGCAGTATTTT
CDR3: CASRRGSRSSTDTQYF

J: TRBJ1-1
D: -
size: -
V: TRBV5-1
DNA: TGCGCCAGCAGCCCGGTTCAGGCTCCGAACACTGAAGCTTTCTTT
CDR3: CASSPVQAPNTEAFF

J: TRBJ2-7
D: TRBD2
size: few
V: TRBV7-6
DNA: TGTGCCAGCAGCTTAGGTGCGGGACTAATACCAAACTACGAGCAGTACTTC
CDR3: CASSLGAGLIPNYEQYF

J: TRBJ2-1
D: TRBD1
size: -
V: TRBV5-1
DNA: TGCGCCAGCAGCTTGCAACGACAGGGAGATAATGAGCAGTTCTTC
CDR3: CASSLQRQGDNEQFF

J: TRBJ1-2
D: -
size: few
V: TRBV5-1
DNA: TGCGCCAGCCGAGGGGCTCCCCAAGCTAACTATGGCTACACCTTC
CDR3: CASRGAPQANYGYTF

J: TRBJ2-1
D: -
size: -
V: TRBV4-2
DNA: TGTGCCAGCAGCCAATGTCGGGGTTCCATTCAGTTCTTC
CDR3: CASSQCRGSIQFF

J: TRBJ1-4
D: -
size: once
V: TRBV6-2/TRBV6-3
DNA: TGTGCCAGCAGTTCCCGAACCGGGACGGATGATGAAAAACTGTTTTTT
CDR3: CASSSRTGTDDEKLFF

J: TRBJ1-3
D: -
size: few
V: TRBV27
DNA: TGTGCCAGCAGCCTCGTGGCCTCTGGAAACACCATATATTTT
CDR3: CASSLVASGNTIYF

J: TRBJ2-1
D: TRBD1
size: -
V: TRBV20-1
DNA: TGCAGTGCCCCGGGACAGGGATCCTACAATGAGCAGTTCTTC
CDR3: CSAPGQGSYNEQFF

J: TRBJ2-3
D: -
size: -
V: TRBV12-3/TRBV12-4
DNA: TGTGCCAGCAGGACGCGGGGGCCCGGGGCTACGCAGTATTTT
CDR3: CASRTRGPGATQYF

J: TRBJ2-1
D: TRBD2
size: few
V: TRBV6-1
DNA: TGTGCCAGCAGTCCTCCGACTAGCGCCTACAATGAGCAGTTCTTC
CDR3: CASSPPTSAYNEQFF

J: TRBJ2-5
D: TRBD1
size: -
V: TRBV6-2/TRBV6-3
DNA: TGTGCCAGCGGATGGACAGGGCCAAAAGAGACCCAGTACTTC
CDR3: CASGWTGPKETQYF

J: TRBJ2-1
D: TRBD1
size: few
V: TRBV5-1
DNA: TGCGCCAGCTGCGGACAGGGGGCCCATGAGCAGTTCTTC
CDR3: CASCGQGAHEQFF

J: TRBJ1-5
D: TRBD1
size: -
V: TRBV4-1
DNA: TGCGCCAGCAGGCCGACAGGGGGGCCCAATCAGCCCCAGCATTTT
CDR3: CASRPTGGPNQPQHF

J: TRBJ2-2
D: -
size: -
V: TRBV15
DNA: TGTGCCACCAGCAGAGGTTGGGGGGCGCGAACCGGGGAGCTGTTTTTT
CDR3: CATSRGWGARTGELFF

J: TRBJ2-1
D: -
size: -
V: TRBV2
DNA: TGTGCCAGCAGCCGCTTCGTGGGTTCCTACAATGAGCAGTTCTTC
CDR3: CASSRFVGSYNEQFF

J: TRBJ2-5
D: TRBD2
size: few
V: TRBV5-1
DNA: TGCGCCAGCAGCTTGGTAGCGGGGGGGTCGCCTCAAGAGACCCAGTACTTC
CDR3: CASSLVAGGSPQETQYF

J: TRBJ1-5
D: TRBD1
size: -
V: TRBV10-3
DNA: TGTGCCATCTGGGAAGGGGGCTGGGGTCAGCCCCAGCATTTT
CDR3: CAIWEGGWGQPQHF

J: TRBJ2-3
D: TRBD1
size: -
V: TRBV10-3
DNA: TGTGCCATCAGAGCCGGGACAGGGTGGCCAGATACGCAGTATTTT
CDR3: CAIRAGTGWPDTQYF

J: TRBJ2-3
D: -
size: -
V: TRBV24-1
DNA: TGTGCCACCAGTGACTCGGACCGGGGAAGGACAGATACGCAGTATTTT
CDR3: CATSDSDRGRTDTQYF

J: TRBJ1-1
D: -
size: -
V: TRBV15
DNA: TGTGCCACCAGCGAAGATCCCCGGGACCCGGACATCGCTGAAGCTTTCTTT
CDR3: CATSEDPRDPDIAEAFF

J: TRBJ2-7
D: -
size: -
V: TRBV25-1
DNA: TGTGCCAGCAGTGACAGGGGCTCGGGAGAGCAGTACTTC
CDR3: CASSDRGSGEQYF

J: TRBJ1-5
D: TRBD1
size: few
V: TRBV6-5
DNA: TGTGCCAGCAGTTACACCCCAGGGGGGAACAATCAGCCCCAGCATTTT
CDR3: CASSYTPGGNNQPQHF

J: TRBJ2-1
D: -
size: few
V: TRBV15
DNA: TGTGCCACCAGCAGAGATCGTGGGGAAAACAATGAGCAGTTCTTC
CDR3: CATSRDRGENNEQFF

J: TRBJ2-2
D: -
size: few
V: TRBV5-1
DNA: TGCGCCAGCAGCCCCCGGCGGGGTGCCACCGGGGAGCTGTTTTTT
CDR3: CASSPRRGATGELFF

J: TRBJ1-5
D: -
size: -
V: TRBV11-2
DNA: TGTGCCAGCAGCTTAGGGGGGGCGTTCAGTCCCCAGCATTTT
CDR3: CASSLGGAFSPQHF

J: TRBJ1-4
D: -
size: -
V: TRBV12-3/TRBV12-4
DNA: TGTGCCACACACCCACGTGGTACAACTAATGAAAAACTGTTTTTT
CDR3: CATHPRGTTNEKLFF